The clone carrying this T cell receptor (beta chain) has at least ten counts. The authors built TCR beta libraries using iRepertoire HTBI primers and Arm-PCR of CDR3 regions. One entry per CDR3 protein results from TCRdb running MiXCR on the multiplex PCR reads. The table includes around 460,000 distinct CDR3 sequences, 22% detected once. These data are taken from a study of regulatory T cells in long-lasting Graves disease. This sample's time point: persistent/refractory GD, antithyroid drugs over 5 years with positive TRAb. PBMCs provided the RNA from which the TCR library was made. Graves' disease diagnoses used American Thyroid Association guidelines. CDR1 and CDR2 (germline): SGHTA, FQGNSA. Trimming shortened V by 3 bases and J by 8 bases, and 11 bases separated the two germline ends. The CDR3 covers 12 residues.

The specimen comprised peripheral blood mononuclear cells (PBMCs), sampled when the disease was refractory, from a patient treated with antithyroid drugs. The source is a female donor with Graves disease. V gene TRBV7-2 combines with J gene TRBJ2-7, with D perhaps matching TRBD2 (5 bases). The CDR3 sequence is CASSFDRRKQYF. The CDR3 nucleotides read TGTGCCAGCAGCTTCGACCGGAGGAAGCAGTACTTC.